This is a list of T cell receptor beta chains from one sample in a study of blood T cell repertoires in COVID-19. Profiling relied on immunoSEQ multiplex PCR, and the TCRdb table lists in-frame clones only, not all of them. This table holds over 150,000 clones, about four fifths found once. The sequenced sample was peripheral blood. All receptors come from a woman aged 80 or over with COVID-19, enrolled during active disease. Each CDR3 is given with its conserved first and last residue. The D gene is left open where the match is weak. Part of the rows lack a size; the others show once, few, many or a class for expanded clones.

>TRBV5-6|TRBJ2-7|-|-
TGTGCCAGCAGCTACTTTAAGACAGAAACCTACGAGCAGTACTTC
CASSYFKTETYEQYF
>TRBV5-6|TRBJ2-7|-|-
TGTGCCAGCAGCGGGGGGTACGAGCAGTACTTC
CASSGGYEQYF
>TRBV5-1|TRBJ1-4|TRBD1|once
TGCGCCAGCAGCAGGACAGGGATGAGTGAAAAACTGTTTTTT
CASSRTGMSEKLFF
>TRBV5-4|TRBJ2-3|TRBD2|-
TGTGCCAGCAGCACGGGCCTAGCGGGAGGGGAAGATACGCAGTATTTT
CASSTGLAGGEDTQYF
>TRBV7-2|TRBJ1-2|TRBD1|-
TGTGCCAGCAGCTTAGCGACAGGGTCTAACTATGGCTACACCTTC
CASSLATGSNYGYTF
>TRBV6-6|TRBJ1-2|TRBD1|-
TGTGCCAGCAGTCGAGATGGGACAGGGGCCAACTATGGCTACACCTTC
CASSRDGTGANYGYTF
>TRBV21-1|TRBJ2-2|-|few
TGTGCCAGCAGCAAATTAAGGGGGCTCGGCCCCGGGGAGCTGTTTTTT
CASSKLRGLGPGELFF
>TRBV18|TRBJ1-1|TRBD1|-
TGTGCCAGCTCACCAAGTCCCGGGGGGACAGGGGGCGCATGGACTGAAGCTTTCTTT
CASSPSPGGTGGAWTEAFF
>TRBV7-8|TRBJ2-7|-|-
TGTGCCAGCAGCTTAGTTCCGGGACGGACAGCCTACGAGCAGTACTTC
CASSLVPGRTAYEQYF
>TRBV7-8|TRBJ2-5|TRBD2|-
TGTGCCAGCAGCGAAGACCGGACTAGCCAGTATCAGACCCAGTACTTC
CASSEDRTSQYQTQYF